The 29 T cell receptor beta chains reported below all come from one sample, sequenced in a study of response to subunit inactivated influenza vaccine. TCRdb recomputed calls from the RT-PCR reads with MiXCR, one row per CDR3 protein. In the table there are around 530,000 distinct CDR3 sequences, 16% of which are singletons. Sequencing used CD4+ T cells sorted from PBMCs, obtained roughly 24 months after vaccination. These receptor sequences come from a man aged 45 to 75 who received an inactivated influenza vaccine.

The V gene is TRBV28, the J gene TRBJ2-1, with D perhaps TRBD1 or TRBD2 (7 bases each). The germline V gene encodes CDR1 MDHEN and CDR2 SYDVKM. The CDR3 length is 14 residues. V was cut by 10 bases and J by 0 bases, with 13 bases left in between. The CDR3 spells CATRGGSSYNEQFF. Here the CDR3 DNA reads TGTGCCACCAGGGGGGGATCCTCCTACAATGAGCAGTTCTTC.

The V call is TRBV7-2, the J call TRBJ2-1; D tentatively fits TRBD1 or TRBD2 (5 bases each). The CDR3 spans 15 residues. Germline CDR1 is SGHTA and CDR2 is FQGNSA. Deletions cut 1 base from V and 4 bases from J, with 11 bases between. CDR3 bases: TGTGCCAGCAGCTTAGGGGGGATGGAATACAATGAGCAGTTCTTC. Encoded protein: CASSLGGMEYNEQFF.

This clonotype was found a few times. The rearrangement joins TRBV3-1 to TRBJ2-2; weak D call: TRBD2 (6 bases). This CDR3 spans 17 amino acids. Per germline, CDR1 LGHDT and CDR2 YNNKEL (reference sequence). V lost 4 bases to trimming and J lost 0 bases, with 15 bases between them. Written as DNA, the CDR3 is TGTGCCAGCAGCCCCATGCGGGGAAACGCGAACACCGGGGAGCTGTTTTTT. Protein sequence: CASSPMRGNANTGELFF. The variable domain in full, with the rest retrieved from reference TRBV3-1 and TRBJ2-2, is DTAVSQTPKYLVTQMGNDKSIKCEQNLGHDTMYWYKQDSKKFLKIMFSYNNKELIINETVPNRFSPKSPDKAHLNLHINSLELGDSAVYFCASSPMRGNANTGELFFGEGSRLTVL.

This clonotype has only a few counts. This rearrangement joins TRBV5-1 to TRBJ2-7; 8 positions match TRBD1. J lost 5 bases, V lost 0 bases, and 10 bases had no gene match. CDR3 length: 16 residues. Per the germline V gene, CDR1 is SGHRS and CDR2 is YFSETQ. The CDR3 nucleotides are TGCGCCAGCAGCTTGGCCAGTAGGACAGGGCTCGACGAGCAGTACTTC. This gives the protein CASSLASRTGLDEQYF.

This clonotype turned up a few times. V and J are TRBV9 and TRBJ1-2; 8 nucleotides agree with TRBD1. CDR1 and CDR2 (germline): SGDLS, YYNGEE. The CDR3 runs to 15 residues. After removal of 2 bases from V and 4 bases from J, the junction contained 7 bases not matched to a gene. The DNA for the CDR3 is TGTGCCAGCAGCGTCCAAACAGGGGGACCCTATGGCTACACCTTC. Protein product: CASSVQTGGPYGYTF.

This chain connects TRBV4-3 to TRBJ2-3; the D is unclear. The V and J ends lost 5 bases and 3 bases respectively, with 9 bases between them. The CDR3 is 13 amino acids. The V gene's germline CDR1 is LGHNA and CDR2 YSLEER. DNA for the CDR3: TGCGCCAGCAGCACAACAACAACAGATACGCAGTATTTT. Amino acids: CASSTTTTDTQYF.

This clonotype was picked up a small number of times. The chain couples TRBV7-2 to TRBJ2-7; D may be TRBD1 (5 bases). CDR3 size: 13 residues. Between the trimmed V and J ends, which lost 5 bases and 5 bases, there was a span of 13 bases. The germline V gene has CDR1 SGHTA and CDR2 FQGNSA. DNA for the CDR3: TGTGCCAGCAGCGCTCCCGACAGAGACGAGCAGTACTTC. It translates to CASSAPDRDEQYF.

The sample holds a few counts of this clonotype. The chain couples TRBV5-1 to TRBJ2-2, with 8 bases lining up with TRBD1. CDR1 is SGHRS, CDR2 YFSETQ, per germline. After removal of 4 bases from V and 6 bases from J, the junction contained 8 bases not matched to a gene. This CDR3 comprises 15 residues. CDR3 in amino acids: CASSERTGSAGELFF. CDR3 in DNA: TGCGCCAGCAGCGAAAGGACAGGGAGTGCCGGGGAGCTGTTTTTT.

This chain connects TRBV28 to TRBJ2-7; 8 nucleotides align to TRBD2. Germline V gene data show CDR1 as MDHEN and CDR2 as SYDVKM. The ends lost 4 bases at V and 1 base at J; junction bases unmatched: 9. This CDR3 has 16 residues. CDR3 protein: CASSSPGLGQSYEQYF. CDR3 nucleotide sequence: TGTGCCAGCAGTTCTCCGGGACTAGGCCAATCCTACGAGCAGTACTTC.

The CDR3 reads CASSLGPSSTGELFF. The CDR3, as DNA: TGCGCCAGCAGCTTGGGCCCCTCCAGCACCGGGGAGCTGTTTTTT. This chain joins TRBV5-1 and TRBJ2-2; D call uncertain. Trimming pared 0 bases from V and 4 bases from J, leaving 10 bases between. The CDR3 covers 15 residues. Germline V gene data show CDR1 as SGHRS and CDR2 as YFSETQ. Full variable domain (remainder filled in from reference TRBV5-1 and TRBJ2-2): KAGVTQTPRYLIKTRGQQVTLSCSPISGHRSVSWYQQTPGQGLQFLFEYFSETQRNKGNFPGRFSGRQFSNSRSEMNVSTLELGDSALYLCASSLGPSSTGELFFGEGSRLTVL.

This clonotype was counted between two and nine times. The J gene is TRBJ2-7, the V gene TRBV3-1; TRBD2 aligns across 11 bases. The CDR3 contains 15 residues. J was trimmed by 4 bases and V by 4 bases; bases with no gene match: 6. Per germline, CDR1 LGHDT and CDR2 YNNKEL (reference sequence). Here the CDR3 reads CASSLASGRIYEQYF. The CDR3 DNA sequence: TGTGCCAGCAGCCTTGCTAGCGGGAGGATATACGAGCAGTACTTC.

A few counts support this clonotype. The chain links TRBV10-2 to TRBJ2-3, with 10 bases fitting TRBD2. The CDR3 is 17 residues long. V gave up 4 bases and J gave up 0 bases; unmatched junction bases: 7. Germline lookup yields CDR1 WSHSY and CDR2 SAAADI. The CDR3 reads CASSVLAGGASTDTQYF. The CDR3, as DNA: TGCGCCAGCAGTGTTTTAGCGGGGGGCGCGAGCACAGATACGCAGTATTTT.

This clonotype was seen only a few times. The rearrangement uses TRBV5-1 and TRBJ2-1; 9 nucleotides agree with TRBD2. Germline loops: CDR1 SGHRS, CDR2 YFSETQ. The CDR3 covers 17 residues. J gave up 3 bases and V 7 bases, and 14 bases lay outside the gene matches. CDR3 sequence reads: CASGGTSPSRNYNEQFF. The CDR3 region has the DNA TGCGCCAGCGGAGGGACTAGCCCATCCCGTAACTACAATGAGCAGTTCTTC.

This clonotype was observed at least ten times. The genes are TRBV29-1 and TRBJ2-7; TRBD1 matches at 7 bases. V lost 3 bases to trimming and J lost 3 bases; unmatched junction nucleotides: 2. This CDR3 contains 12 residues. Germline lookup yields CDR1 SQVTM and CDR2 ANQGSEA. The CDR3 here is CSVEGQSYEQYF. The CDR3 DNA sequence: TGCAGCGTTGAGGGACAGAGCTACGAGCAGTACTTC.

The V call is TRBV24-1, the J call TRBJ2-7; maybe TRBD2 (6 bases). V lost 3 bases to trimming and J lost 7 bases, with 18 bases between them. The CDR3 has 15 residues. Germline-derived CDR1 and CDR2 are KGHDR and SFDVKD. CDR3 coding DNA: TGTGCCACCAGTGATGGTAAGGGTCACCGGGGGGAGCAGTACTTC. It encodes CATSDGKGHRGEQYF.

V and J are TRBV3-1 and TRBJ1-1; D gene unclear. Trimming shortened V by 4 bases and J by 6 bases, and 21 bases separated the two germline ends. This CDR3 spans 16 amino acids. Germline CDR1 LGHDT, CDR2 YNNKEL (reference sequence). CDR3 in DNA: TGTGCCAGCAGCCCGACTTCTACATGGCAAGGGCCTGAAGCTTTCTTT. It specifies CASSPTSTWQGPEAFF. The complete variable domain, with remaining parts taken from reference TRBV3-1 and TRBJ1-1, reads DTAVSQTPKYLVTQMGNDKSIKCEQNLGHDTMYWYKQDSKKFLKIMFSYNNKELIINETVPNRFSPKSPDKAHLNLHINSLELGDSAVYFCASSPTSTWQGPEAFFGQGTRLTVV.

This clonotype has more than one count but fewer than ten. The chain joins TRBV20-1 to TRBJ2-2; the D is unclear. Germline loops: CDR1 DFQATT, CDR2 SNEGSKA (reference sequence). The CDR3 consists of 12 residues. The ends were cut back, 3 bases at V and 4 bases at J, with 6 bases in the middle. The CDR3 nucleotides are TGCAGTGCTAGTCATTTCACCGGGGAGCTGTTTTTT. Its protein product is CSASHFTGELFF.

This clonotype was found a few times. The chain joins TRBV3-1 to TRBJ2-1; TRBD2 agrees at 9 bases. This CDR3 has 13 residues. Germline V CDR1 and CDR2: LGHDT, YNNKEL (reference sequence). J lost 15 bases, V lost 1 base, and 7 bases had no gene match. The CDR3 DNA is TGTGCCAGCAGCCAAGTCGCGCGGGGGGGCATGTTCTTC. This translates into CASSQVARGGMFF.

The V gene is TRBV28, the J gene TRBJ2-5; D is perhaps TRBD1 (6 bases). Germline V gene data show CDR1 as MDHEN and CDR2 as SYDVKM. V was pared by 4 bases and J by 2 bases, with 11 bases between. CDR3 length: 14 residues. The CDR3 sequence: CASSSPTGQETQYF. DNA for the CDR3: TGTGCCAGCAGTTCTCCGACAGGTCAAGAGACCCAGTACTTC.

This clonotype has a handful of counts. The chain combines TRBV5-1 with TRBJ1-4, with no clear D. The CDR3 is 15 amino acids. Germline V lookup: CDR1 SGHRS, CDR2 YFSETQ. Trimming stripped 4 bases from V and 8 bases from J, with 18 bases between. The CDR3, as DNA: TGCGCCAGCAGCCCGACCCGGGCCTCAACCGAAAAACTGTTTTTT. The encoded protein is CASSPTRASTEKLFF.

This clonotype was seen repeatedly, ten times or more. The chain recombines TRBV20-1 with TRBJ1-1; D ambiguous. Germline V gene sequence: CDR1 DFQATT, CDR2 SNEGSKA (reference sequence). The CDR3 has 8 residues. In nucleotides, the CDR3 is TGCAGGGGTACTGAAGCTTTCTTT. Amino acid sequence: CRGTEAFF.

This clonotype showed up just a few times. V usage is TRBV20-1 and J usage is TRBJ2-5; D is undetermined. In germline, CDR1 is DFQATT, CDR2 SNEGSKA (reference sequence). Between the trimmed V and J ends, which lost 3 bases and 5 bases, there was a span of 10 bases. The CDR3 spans 12 residues. The DNA of the CDR3 is TGCAGTGCTAGCAACCACGGGGAGACCCAGTACTTC. This gives the protein CSASNHGETQYF.

This clonotype showed up just a few times. The chain uses TRBV24-1 and TRBJ2-2; D remains ambiguous. The CDR3 totals 15 residues. Trimming took 5 bases from V and 4 from J, leaving 13 bases between them. Germline V gives CDR1 KGHDR, CDR2 SFDVKD. The CDR3 nucleotides read TGTGCCACCAGTGGTCTGGTTGTTGGCACCGGGGAGCTGTTTTTT. Translating gives CATSGLVVGTGELFF.

The chain has TRBV29-1 and TRBJ2-1; a weak D match, TRBD2 (5 bases). The germline V and J ends were trimmed by 4 bases and 6 bases, with 16 bases remaining between them. CDR3 length: 14 residues. Germline assignment: CDR1 SQVTM and CDR2 ANQGSEA. The CDR3 region has the DNA TGCAGCGTTGTCAGCGGTCTTCGTGGCAATGAGCAGTTCTTC. Its protein product is CSVVSGLRGNEQFF.

The chain combines TRBV20-1 with TRBJ2-4, with D unresolved. This CDR3 contains 15 residues. The germline CDR1 and CDR2 sequences are DFQATT and SNEGSKA (reference sequence). Between the trimmed V and J ends, which lost 0 bases and 0 bases, there was a span of 9 bases. In nucleotides, the CDR3 is TGCAGTGCTAGAGACACTACCTTAGCCAAAAACATTCAGTACTTC. This codes for CSARDTTLAKNIQYF.

This chain uses TRBV7-2 with TRBJ2-5; 9 bases are a match to TRBD2. Germline V lookup: CDR1 SGHTA, CDR2 FQGNSA. The junction had 7 bases not matched to a gene; V was cut back by 8 bases and J by 3 bases. The length of the CDR3 is 14 residues. This chain's CDR3 is CASCLAGLEETQYF. Written as DNA, the CDR3 is TGTGCCAGCTGTCTAGCGGGACTTGAAGAGACCCAGTACTTC.

The J gene is TRBJ2-7, the V gene TRBV28; TRBD2 agrees at 8 bases. The CDR3 runs 15 residues. The germline V gene encodes CDR1 MDHEN and CDR2 SYDVKM. V was pared by 4 bases and J by 4 bases, with 9 bases of the junction left unmatched. Here the CDR3 reads CASSSTGTSMYEQYF. The CDR3 DNA reads as TGTGCCAGCAGTTCTACCGGGACTAGTATGTACGAGCAGTACTTC.

As concerns this clonotype: One end of the junction fails to match germline, which may point to a read error. V is TRBV20-1 and J is TRBJ2-1; maybe TRBD2 (6 bases). The CDR3 is 15 amino acids. Germline loops: CDR1 DFQATT, CDR2 SNEGSKA (reference sequence). CDR3 protein: CSAGPGLSLYTEQFF. CDR3 nucleotides: TGCAGTGCGGGACCGGGACTCTCCTTATACACTGAGCAGTTCTTC.

This clonotype was detected a few times. The chain employs TRBV6-1 and TRBJ2-2, with D possibly being TRBD2 (5 bases). V gave up 6 bases and J gave up 1 base, with 12 bases separating them. The CDR3 runs to 15 residues. Per germline, CDR1 MNHNS and CDR2 SASEGT. As DNA, the CDR3 is TGTGCCAGCAGCTCCAGAGGGAGGAACACCGGGGAGCTGTTTTTT. Translating gives CASSSRGRNTGELFF.